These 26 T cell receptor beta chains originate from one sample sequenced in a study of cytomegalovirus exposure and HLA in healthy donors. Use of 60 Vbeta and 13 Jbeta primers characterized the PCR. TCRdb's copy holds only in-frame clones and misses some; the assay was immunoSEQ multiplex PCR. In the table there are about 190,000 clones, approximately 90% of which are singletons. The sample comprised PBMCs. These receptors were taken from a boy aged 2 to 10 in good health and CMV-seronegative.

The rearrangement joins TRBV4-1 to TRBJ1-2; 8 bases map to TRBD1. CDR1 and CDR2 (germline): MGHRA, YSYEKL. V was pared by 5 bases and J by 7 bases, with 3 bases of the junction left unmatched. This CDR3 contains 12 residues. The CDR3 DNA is TGCGCCAGCAGCTTCAGGGGGCTTGGCTACACCTTC. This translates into CASSFRGLGYTF.

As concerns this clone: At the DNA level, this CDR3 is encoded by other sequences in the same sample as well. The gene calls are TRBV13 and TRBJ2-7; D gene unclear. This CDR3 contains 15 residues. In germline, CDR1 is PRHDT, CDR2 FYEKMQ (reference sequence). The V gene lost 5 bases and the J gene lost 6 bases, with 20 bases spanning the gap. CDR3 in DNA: TGTGCCAGCAGCCCCATAGCAATTAGGTCTTCCGAGCAGTACTTC. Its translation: CASSPIAIRSSEQYF. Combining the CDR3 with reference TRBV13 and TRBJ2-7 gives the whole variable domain AAGVIQSPRHLIKEKRETATLKCYPIPRHDTVYWYQQGPGQDPQFLISFYEKMQSDKGSIPDRFSAQQFSDYHSELNMSSLELGDSALYFCASSPIAIRSSEQYFGPGTRLTVT.

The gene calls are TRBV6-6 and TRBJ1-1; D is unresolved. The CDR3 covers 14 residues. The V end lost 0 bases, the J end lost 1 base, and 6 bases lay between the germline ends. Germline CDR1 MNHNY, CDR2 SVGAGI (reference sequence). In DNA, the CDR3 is TGTGCCAGCAGTTACTCCGGGGAGAACACTGAAGCTTTCTTT. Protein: CASSYSGENTEAFF.

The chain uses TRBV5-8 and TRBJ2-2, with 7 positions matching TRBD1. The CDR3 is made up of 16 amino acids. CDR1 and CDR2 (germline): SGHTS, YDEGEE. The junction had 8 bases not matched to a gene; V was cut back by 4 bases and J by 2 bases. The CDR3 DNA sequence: TGTGCCAGCAGCCTCCAGGGGGACAGAAACACCGGGGAGCTGTTTTTT. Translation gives CASSLQGDRNTGELFF.

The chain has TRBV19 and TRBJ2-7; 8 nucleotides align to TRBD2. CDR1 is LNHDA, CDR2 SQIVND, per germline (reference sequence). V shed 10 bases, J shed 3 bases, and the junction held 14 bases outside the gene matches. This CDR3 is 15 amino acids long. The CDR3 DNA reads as TGTGCCACACAACCGACGGGACTAGTATTCTACGAGCAGTACTTC. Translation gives CATQPTGLVFYEQYF.

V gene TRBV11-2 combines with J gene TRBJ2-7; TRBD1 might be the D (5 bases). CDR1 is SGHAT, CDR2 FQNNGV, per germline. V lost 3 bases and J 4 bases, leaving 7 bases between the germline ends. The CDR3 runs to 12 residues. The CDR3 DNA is TGTGCCAGCAGCTTCAAGGGGTACGAGCAGTACTTC. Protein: CASSFKGYEQYF. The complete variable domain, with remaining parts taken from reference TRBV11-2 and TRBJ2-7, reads EAGVAQSPRYKIIEKRQSVAFWCNPISGHATLYWYQQILGQGPKLLIQFQNNGVVDDSQLPKDRFSAERLKGVDSTLKIQPAKLEDSAVYLCASSFKGYEQYFGPGTRLTVT.

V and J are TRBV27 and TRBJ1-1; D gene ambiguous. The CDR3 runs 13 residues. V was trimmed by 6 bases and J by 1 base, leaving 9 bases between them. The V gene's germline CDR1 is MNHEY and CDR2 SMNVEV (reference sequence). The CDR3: CASSTLANTEAFF. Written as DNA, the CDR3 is TGTGCCAGCAGCACATTAGCGAACACTGAAGCTTTCTTT.

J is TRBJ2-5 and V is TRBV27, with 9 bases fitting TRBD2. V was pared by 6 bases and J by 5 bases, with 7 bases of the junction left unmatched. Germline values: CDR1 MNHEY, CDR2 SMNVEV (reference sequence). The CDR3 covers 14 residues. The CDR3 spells CASRILAGEETQYF. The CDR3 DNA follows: TGTGCCAGCAGAATTTTAGCGGGAGAGGAGACCCAGTACTTC.

CDR3 nucleotides: TGTGCCAGCAGGCCGACAGGGGACGTCACTGAAGCTTTCTTT. Protein: CASRPTGDVTEAFF. V gene TRBV6-4 combines with J gene TRBJ1-1, with 8 positions matching TRBD1. The CDR3 is 14 amino acids. V was clipped by 6 bases and J by 4 bases; unmatched bases: 7. Germline assignment: CDR1 MRHNA and CDR2 SNTAGT.

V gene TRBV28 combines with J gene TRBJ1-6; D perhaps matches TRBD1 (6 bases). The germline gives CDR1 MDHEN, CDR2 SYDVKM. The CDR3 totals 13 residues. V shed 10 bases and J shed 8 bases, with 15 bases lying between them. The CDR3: CATRTDEYSPLHF. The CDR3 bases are TGTGCCACCCGGACAGACGAATATTCACCCCTCCACTTT.

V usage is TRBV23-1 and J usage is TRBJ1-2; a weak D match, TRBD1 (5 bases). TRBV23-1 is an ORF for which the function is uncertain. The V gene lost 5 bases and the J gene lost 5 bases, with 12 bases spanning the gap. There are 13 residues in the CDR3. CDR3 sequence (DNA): TGCGCCAGCAGTAGGCGGGGGGGGTATGGCTACACCTTC. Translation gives CASSRRGGYGYTF.

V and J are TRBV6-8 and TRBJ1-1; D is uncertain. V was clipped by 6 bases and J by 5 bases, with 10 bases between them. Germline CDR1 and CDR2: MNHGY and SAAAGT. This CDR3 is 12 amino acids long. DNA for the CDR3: TGTGCCAGCAGCCCCACGAGGACTGAAGCTTTCTTT. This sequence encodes CASSPTRTEAFF.

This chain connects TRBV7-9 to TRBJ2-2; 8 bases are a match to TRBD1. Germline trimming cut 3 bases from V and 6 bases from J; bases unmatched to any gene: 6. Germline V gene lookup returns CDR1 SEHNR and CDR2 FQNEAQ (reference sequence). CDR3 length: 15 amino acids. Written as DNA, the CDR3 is TGTGCCAGCAGCTTTGGACAGGGAATGGCCGGGGAGCTGTTTTTT. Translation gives CASSFGQGMAGELFF.

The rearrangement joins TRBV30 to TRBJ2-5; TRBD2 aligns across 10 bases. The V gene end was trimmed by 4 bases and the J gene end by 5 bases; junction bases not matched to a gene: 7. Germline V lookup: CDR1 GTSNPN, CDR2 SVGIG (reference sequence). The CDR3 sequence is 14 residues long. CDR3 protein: CAWTSSGGGETQYF. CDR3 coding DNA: TGTGCCTGGACTAGCAGCGGGGGGGGTGAGACCCAGTACTTC.

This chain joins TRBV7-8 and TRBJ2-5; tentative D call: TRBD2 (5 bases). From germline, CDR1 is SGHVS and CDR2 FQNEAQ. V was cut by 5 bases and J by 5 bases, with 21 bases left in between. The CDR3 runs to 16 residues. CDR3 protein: CASSLPEGASFETQYF. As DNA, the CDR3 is TGTGCCAGCAGCCTCCCCGAGGGAGCCTCGTTCGAGACCCAGTACTTC.

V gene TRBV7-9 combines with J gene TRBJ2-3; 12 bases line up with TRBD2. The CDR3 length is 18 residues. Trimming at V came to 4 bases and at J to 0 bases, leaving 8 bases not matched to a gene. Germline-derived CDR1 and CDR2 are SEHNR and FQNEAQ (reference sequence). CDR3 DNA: TGTGCCAGCAGCTCGGGACTAGCGGGCTCGTTTAGCACAGATACGCAGTATTTT. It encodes CASSSGLAGSFSTDTQYF.

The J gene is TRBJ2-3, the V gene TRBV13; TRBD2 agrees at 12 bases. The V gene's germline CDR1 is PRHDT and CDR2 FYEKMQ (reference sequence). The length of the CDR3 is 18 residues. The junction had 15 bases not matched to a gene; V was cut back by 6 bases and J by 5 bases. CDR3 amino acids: CASRGPRLAGAPGDTQYF. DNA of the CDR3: TGTGCCAGCAGAGGGCCTAGACTAGCGGGAGCCCCCGGAGATACGCAGTATTTT.

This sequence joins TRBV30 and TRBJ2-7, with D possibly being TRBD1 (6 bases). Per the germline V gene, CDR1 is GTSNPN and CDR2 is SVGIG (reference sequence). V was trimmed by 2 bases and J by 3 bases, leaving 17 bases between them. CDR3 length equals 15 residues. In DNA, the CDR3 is TGTGCCTGGAGTTTCTGGGGACAACAGGGCTACGAGCAGTACTTC. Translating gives CAWSFWGQQGYEQYF. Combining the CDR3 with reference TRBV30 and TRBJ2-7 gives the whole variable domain SQTIHQWPATLVQPVGSPLSLECTVEGTSNPNLYWYRQAAGRGLQLLFYSVGIGQISSEVPQNLSASRPQDRQFILSSKKLLLSDSGFYLCAWSFWGQQGYEQYFGPGTRLTVT.

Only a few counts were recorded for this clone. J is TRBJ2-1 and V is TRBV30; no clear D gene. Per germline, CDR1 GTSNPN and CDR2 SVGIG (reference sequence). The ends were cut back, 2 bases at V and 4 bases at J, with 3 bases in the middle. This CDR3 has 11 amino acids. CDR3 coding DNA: TGTGCCTGGAGTCTGTACAATGAGCAGTTCTTC. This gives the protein CAWSLYNEQFF.

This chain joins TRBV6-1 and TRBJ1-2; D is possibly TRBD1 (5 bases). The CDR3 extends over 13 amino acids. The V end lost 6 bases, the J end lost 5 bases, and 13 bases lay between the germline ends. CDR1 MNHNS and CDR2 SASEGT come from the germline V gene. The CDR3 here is CASSEGRGYGYTF. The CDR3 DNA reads TGTGCCAGCAGCGAGGGGAGGGGATATGGCTACACCTTC.

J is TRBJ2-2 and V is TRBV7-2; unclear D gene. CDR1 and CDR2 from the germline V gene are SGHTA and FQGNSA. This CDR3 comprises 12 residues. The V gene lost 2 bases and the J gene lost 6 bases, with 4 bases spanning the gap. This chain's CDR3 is CASSLFSGELFF. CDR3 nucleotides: TGTGCCAGCAGCTTATTCTCCGGGGAGCTGTTTTTT.

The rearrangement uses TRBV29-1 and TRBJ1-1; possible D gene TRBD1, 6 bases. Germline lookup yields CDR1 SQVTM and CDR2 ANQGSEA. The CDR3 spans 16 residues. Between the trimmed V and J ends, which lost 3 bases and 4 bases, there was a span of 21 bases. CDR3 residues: CSVDPRVTGKSTEAFF. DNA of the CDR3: TGCAGCGTTGATCCAAGGGTTACAGGGAAGAGCACTGAAGCTTTCTTT.

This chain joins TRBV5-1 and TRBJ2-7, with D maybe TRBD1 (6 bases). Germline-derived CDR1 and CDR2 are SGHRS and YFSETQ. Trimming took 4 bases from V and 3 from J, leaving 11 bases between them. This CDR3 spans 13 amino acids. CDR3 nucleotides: TGCGCCAGCAGCGAGGACAGCATCTACGAGCAGTACTTC. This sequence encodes CASSEDSIYEQYF. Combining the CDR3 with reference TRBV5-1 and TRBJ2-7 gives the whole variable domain KAGVTQTPRYLIKTRGQQVTLSCSPISGHRSVSWYQQTPGQGLQFLFEYFSETQRNKGNFPGRFSGRQFSNSRSEMNVSTLELGDSALYLCASSEDSIYEQYFGPGTRLTVT.

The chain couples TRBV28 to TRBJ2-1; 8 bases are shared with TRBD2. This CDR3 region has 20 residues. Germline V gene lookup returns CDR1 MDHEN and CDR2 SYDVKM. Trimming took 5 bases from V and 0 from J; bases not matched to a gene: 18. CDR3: CASSTLGGLAGSRSYNEQFF. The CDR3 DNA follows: TGTGCCAGCAGTACACTGGGGGGGCTAGCGGGCAGCCGCTCCTACAATGAGCAGTTCTTC.

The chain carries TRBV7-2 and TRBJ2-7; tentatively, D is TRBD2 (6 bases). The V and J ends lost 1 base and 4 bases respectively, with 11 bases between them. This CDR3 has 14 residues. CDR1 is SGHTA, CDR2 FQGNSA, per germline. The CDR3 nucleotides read TGTGCCAGCAGCTTAGTTGGGGGGAAATACGAGCAGTACTTC. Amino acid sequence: CASSLVGGKYEQYF.

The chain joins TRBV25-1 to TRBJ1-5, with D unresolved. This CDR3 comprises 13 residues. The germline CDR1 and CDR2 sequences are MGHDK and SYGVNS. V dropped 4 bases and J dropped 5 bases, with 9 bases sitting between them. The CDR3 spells CASSGREHQPQHF. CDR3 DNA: TGTGCCAGCAGTGGGAGGGAGCATCAGCCCCAGCATTTT.